This T cell receptor (beta chain) was recovered during a study of Ad26.COV2.S vaccination and SARS-CoV-2 variants. The study's findings and limits: For non-spike TCRs, breadth in vaccine recipients resembled that in placebo recipients. While placebo recipients had lower spike-specific TCR breadth, vaccine recipients had more.

The CDR3 spans 18 residues. V was clipped by 0 bases and J by 4 bases; unmatched bases: 7. The germline gives CDR1 SGHKS, CDR2 YYEKEE (reference sequence). This table comes from immunoSEQ multiplex PCR, and its TCRdb copy is limited to in-frame clones, with some not included. This table holds about 350,000 clones, roughly 91% found once. The treatment denotes: about 20 received Ad26.COV2.S at low or high dose, single or two shots; 5 received placebo; per-sample allocation not given. Sampling was done on day 63 after the first vaccine or placebo injection. Expressing Wuhan-strain SARS-CoV-2 spike, an Ad26 vector served as the vaccine. Comment on this clone: Its specificity is not known.

The TCR sequence derives from a person between 18 and 59 years old who received the Ad26.COV2.S COVID-19 vaccine or a placebo. Sequenced material: peripheral blood, taken in a trial of Ad26.COV2.S vaccine versus placebo. J is TRBJ2-2 and V is TRBV5-5; 12 bases match TRBD2. The CDR3 spells CASSLVASGGAVTGELFF. The CDR3 DNA reads as TGTGCCAGCAGCTTGGTGGCTAGCGGGGGGGCGGTCACCGGGGAGCTGTTTTTT.